This T cell receptor beta chain was recorded in a study of blood T cell repertoires in COVID-19. Looking at the study overall: PBMCs, B-cell-depleted T cells, or T cells were the source of the cDNA or gDNA that made up the material.

TCRdb's table, derived via immunoSEQ multiplex PCR, lists solely in-frame clones and lacks some. The sample comprises nearly 400,000 clones, under 90% of which are singletons, and about 1.7% rests with the top ten. This CDR3 has 13 amino acids. Germline values: CDR1 SGDLS, CDR2 YYNGEE. Trimming took 0 bases from V and 4 from J, leaving 7 bases between them. The sample comprised PBMCs or T cells enriched from blood (not recorded which). This clonotype was obtained from a woman aged 30 to 39 who had recovered from COVID-19. The chain uses TRBV9 and TRBJ1-1; the D is unclear. CDR3 loop: CASSVDPGTEAFF. CDR3 sequence (DNA): TGTGCCAGCAGCGTAGATCCGGGCACTGAAGCTTTCTTT.